This paragraph reports one T cell receptor beta chain. Its cognate antigen is unknown. The authors reverse transcribed 0.5 to 1 ug RNA with random hexamers. TCRdb fed the immunoSEQ multiplex PCR reads into MiXCR, producing one record per CDR3 protein. The table shows nearly 200,000 distinct CDR3 sequences, with 90% to 95% occurring only once. The data belong to a study of CD8 T cells in Susac syndrome. Overall study results and limits: The study acknowledged a relatively small number of individuals in its TCR sequencing and HLA analysis.

Germline V gene sequence: CDR1 SGDLS, CDR2 YYNGEE. Trimming shortened V by 2 bases and J by 7 bases, and 14 bases separated the two germline ends. The CDR3 sequence is 14 residues long. Negative isolation yielded CD8+ and CD4+ T cells; FACS enriched TEMRA cells. Sequences were obtained from CD4+ T cells from PBMCs. This TCR was sampled from a human donor with multiple sclerosis. V gene TRBV9 combines with J gene TRBJ2-3, with D perhaps matching TRBD2 (6 bases). CDR3 sequence: CASSVAGSSNTQYF. CDR3 sequence (DNA): TGTGCCAGCAGCGTGGCGGGAAGTTCAAATACGCAGTATTTT.